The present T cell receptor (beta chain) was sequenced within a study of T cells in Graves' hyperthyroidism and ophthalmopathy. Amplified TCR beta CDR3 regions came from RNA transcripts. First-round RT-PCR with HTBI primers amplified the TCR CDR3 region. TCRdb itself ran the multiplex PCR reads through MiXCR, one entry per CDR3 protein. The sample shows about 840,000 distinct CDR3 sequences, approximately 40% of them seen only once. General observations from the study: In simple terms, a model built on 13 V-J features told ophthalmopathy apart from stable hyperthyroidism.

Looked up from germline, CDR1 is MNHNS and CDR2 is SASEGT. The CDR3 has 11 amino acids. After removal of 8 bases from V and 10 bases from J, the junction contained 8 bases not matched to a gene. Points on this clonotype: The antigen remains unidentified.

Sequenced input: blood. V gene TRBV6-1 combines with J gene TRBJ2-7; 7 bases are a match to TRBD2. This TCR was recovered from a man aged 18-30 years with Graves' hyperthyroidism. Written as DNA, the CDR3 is TGTGCCAGCTACGGGGGGACCAGCCAGTACTTC. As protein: CASYGGTSQYF.